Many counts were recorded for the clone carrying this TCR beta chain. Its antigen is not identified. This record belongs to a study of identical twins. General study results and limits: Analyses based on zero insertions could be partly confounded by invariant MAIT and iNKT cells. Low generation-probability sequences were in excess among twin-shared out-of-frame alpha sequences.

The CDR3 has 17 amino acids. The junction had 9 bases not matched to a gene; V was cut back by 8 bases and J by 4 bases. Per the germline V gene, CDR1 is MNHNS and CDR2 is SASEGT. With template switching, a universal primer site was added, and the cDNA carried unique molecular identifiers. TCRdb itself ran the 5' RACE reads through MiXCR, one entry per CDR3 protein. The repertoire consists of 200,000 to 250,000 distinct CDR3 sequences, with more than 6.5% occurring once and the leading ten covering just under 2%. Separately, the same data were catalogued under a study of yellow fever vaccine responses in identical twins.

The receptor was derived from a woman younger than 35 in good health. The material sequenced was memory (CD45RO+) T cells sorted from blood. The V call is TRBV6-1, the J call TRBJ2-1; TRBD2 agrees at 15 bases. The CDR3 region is CASRRTGTSGRYNEQFF. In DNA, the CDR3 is TGTGCCAGCCGCCGAACCGGGACTAGCGGGAGGTACAATGAGCAGTTCTTC.